This T cell receptor beta chain is drawn from a study of OX40 agonist ivuxolimab in advanced cancers. Study summary: Patients receiving dose escalation had hepatocellular carcinoma, melanoma, renal cell or head and neck cancer. Anti-PD-1, anti-PD-L1 or anti-CTLA-4 therapy given earlier was allowed, and around 40% had some.

Points on this clone: What it recognizes is unknown.

Only in-frame clones appear in the TCRdb table, and some are missing; sequencing was by immunoSEQ multiplex PCR. The table shows roughly 68,000 clones, with roughly nine tenths occurring only once. V dropped 5 bases and J dropped 6; count of bases not matched to a gene: 8. The CDR3 length is 14 residues. From germline, CDR1 is MNHEY and CDR2 SVGAGI. The study, taken as a whole, reports: At 0.1 to 3.0 mg/kg, clonal expansion of CD4+ and CD8+ blood T cells had occurred by week 6. Averaging showed that CD8+ T cells had more expanded clones than CD4+ did.

Material: CD4+ or CD8+ T cells sorted from blood, obtained in a trial of the OX40 agonist ivuxolimab. The source is an adult with an advanced solid tumor such as melanoma, head and neck, liver or kidney cancer. This chain uses TRBV6-5 with TRBJ2-7; TRBD1 agrees at 9 bases. CDR3 sequence reads: CASSTWDRAAEQYF. CDR3 nucleotide sequence: TGTGCCAGCAGTACATGGGACAGGGCGGCCGAGCAGTACTTC.